One sample yielded the 16 T cell receptor beta chains listed below, sequenced in a study of T cell responses to AZD1222 COVID-19 vaccine. Profiled with immunoSEQ multiplex PCR; TCRdb holds only in-frame clones, not every one. The table includes around 100,000 clones, approximately 84% detected once. This material consisted of peripheral blood, taken on day 0 of AZD1222 vaccination. Receptor source: an adult in good health.

The rearrangement joins TRBV5-6 to TRBJ1-5; D gene unclear. Trimming removed 1 base from V and 7 bases from J, with 6 bases in between. This CDR3 is 12 amino acids long. Germline loops: CDR1 SGHDT, CDR2 YYEEEE. CDR3 protein: CASSLLAQPQHF. DNA of the CDR3: TGTGCCAGCAGCTTGTTAGCCCAGCCCCAGCATTTT.

This chain joins TRBV28 and TRBJ2-7; either TRBD1 or TRBD2 may supply D (5 bases each). CDR1 and CDR2 (germline): MDHEN, SYDVKM. V lost 0 bases, J lost 0 bases, and 12 bases lay in between. The CDR3 totals 16 residues. CDR3 nucleotide sequence: TGTGCCAGCAGTTTATGGGGGACCTCGGGCTCCTACGAGCAGTACTTC. Protein: CASSLWGTSGSYEQYF.

The rearrangement links TRBV10-1 to TRBJ2-7; D remains ambiguous. In germline, CDR1 is WNHNN, CDR2 SYGVQD (reference sequence). V lost 2 bases and J 0 bases, leaving 8 bases between the germline ends. The length of the CDR3 is 14 residues. The CDR3 region has the DNA TGCGCCAGCAGTGAGGGGTACCCCTCCTACGAGCAGTACTTC. This encodes CASSEGYPSYEQYF.

The V call is TRBV6-6, the J call TRBJ1-1; maybe TRBD1 (6 bases). CDR1 and CDR2 (germline): MNHNY, SVGAGI (reference sequence). V lost 6 bases and J 3 bases, leaving 11 bases between the germline ends. The CDR3 length is 13 residues. CDR3 loop: CASSQGRYTEAFF. CDR3 nucleotide sequence: TGTGCCAGCAGCCAGGGGAGATACACTGAAGCTTTCTTT.

This chain connects TRBV10-2 to TRBJ2-5; 9 positions match TRBD2. The V gene's germline CDR1 is WSHSY and CDR2 SAAADI. The CDR3 is made up of 16 amino acids. V was clipped by 6 bases and J by 1 base; unmatched bases: 9. The CDR3 coding sequence is TGCGCCAGCAGCCGGGGTACTAGCGGGTTCCAAGAGACCCAGTACTTC. This encodes CASSRGTSGFQETQYF.

The gene calls are TRBV6-5 and TRBJ2-6; D possibly matches TRBD1 or TRBD2 (5 bases each). Germline V CDR1 and CDR2: MNHEY, SVGAGI. Trimming took off 8 bases at V and 2 bases at J, with 13 bases between the two ends. The CDR3 consists of 15 residues. CDR3 amino acids: CASVARDAGANVLTF. CDR3 DNA: TGTGCCAGCGTGGCGAGGGACGCTGGGGCCAACGTCCTGACTTTC.

The chain uses TRBV5-1 and TRBJ2-1; maybe TRBD2 (5 bases). In germline, CDR1 is SGHRS, CDR2 YFSETQ. The CDR3 sequence is 14 residues long. V lost 7 bases and J 8 bases, leaving 19 bases between the germline ends. The CDR3 loop reads CASGSGSGIHEQFF. The DNA of the CDR3 is TGCGCCAGCGGAAGCGGTTCCGGCATCCATGAGCAGTTCTTC. Based on the CDR3 plus reference TRBV5-1 and TRBJ2-1, the full variable domain is KAGVTQTPRYLIKTRGQQVTLSCSPISGHRSVSWYQQTPGQGLQFLFEYFSETQRNKGNFPGRFSGRQFSNSRSEMNVSTLELGDSALYLCASGSGSGIHEQFFGPGTRLTVL.

The chain has TRBV4-1 and TRBJ1-1; 7 bases are shared with TRBD1. CDR3 length: 15 residues. Per the germline V gene, CDR1 is MGHRA and CDR2 is YSYEKL. V shed 1 base and J 0 bases; nucleotides not matched to a gene: 2. The CDR3 bases are TGCGCCAGCAGCCAAGGACAGGGTTTGAACACTGAAGCTTTCTTT. This sequence encodes CASSQGQGLNTEAFF.

The chain links TRBV30 to TRBJ1-2; D is ambiguous. From germline, CDR1 is GTSNPN and CDR2 SVGIG (reference sequence). Trimming took off 0 bases at V and 3 bases at J, with 5 bases between the two ends. The CDR3 sequence is 12 residues long. The CDR3 coding sequence is TGTGCCTGGAGTGTTGGTCACTATGGCTACACCTTC. Translated, it gives CAWSVGHYGYTF.

The J gene is TRBJ1-2, the V gene TRBV7-9; 9 nucleotides match TRBD1. J gave up 0 bases and V 5 bases, and 10 bases lay outside the gene matches. CDR1 is SEHNR, CDR2 FQNEAQ, per germline (reference sequence). There are 17 residues in the CDR3. The CDR3 sequence: CASSRRTGVGANYGYTF. DNA of the CDR3: TGTGCCAGCAGCCGCCGGACAGGGGTCGGGGCTAACTATGGCTACACCTTC.

The chain has TRBV28 and TRBJ2-3; D call uncertain. Germline loops: CDR1 MDHEN, CDR2 SYDVKM. V lost 7 bases and J 3 bases, leaving 17 bases between the germline ends. This CDR3 comprises 15 residues. The CDR3, as DNA: TGTGCCAGCAAGGGAAGTGGTTACTCGACAGATACGCAGTATTTT. Translation gives CASKGSGYSTDTQYF.

V gene TRBV9 combines with J gene TRBJ2-3; TRBD2 might be the D (6 bases). The V gene lost 4 bases and the J gene lost 4 bases, with 25 bases spanning the gap. The germline V gene encodes CDR1 SGDLS and CDR2 YYNGEE. The CDR3 has 18 amino acids. In DNA form, the CDR3 reads TGTGCCAGCAGCCCCCCCCTTCAAGGGAACCCGGGGGCAGATACGCAGTATTTT. Translation gives CASSPPLQGNPGADTQYF.

The chain recombines TRBV29-1 with TRBJ2-5; 7 bases align to TRBD1. With 6 bases clipped from V and 5 bases from J, the junction kept 21 bases outside the gene matches. CDR1 and CDR2 (germline): SQVTM, ANQGSEA. CDR3 length: 17 amino acids. DNA for the CDR3: TGCAGCGTCGGCGGACAGGCACGGAACAGGCACGGCGAGACCCAGTACTTC. Translated: CSVGGQARNRHGETQYF.

This clone has only a few counts. The genes are TRBV2 and TRBJ1-1, with D perhaps TRBD1 (6 bases). The CDR3 runs to 13 residues. The V gene's germline CDR1 is SNHLY and CDR2 FYNNEI. V was clipped by 6 bases and J by 2 bases, with 10 bases between them. DNA for the CDR3: TGTGCCAGCAGCAAGGACAGAAACACTGAAGCTTTCTTT. This translates into CASSKDRNTEAFF.

CDR3 loop: CASSQLGAPKAFF. The CDR3 DNA reads TGTGCCAGCAGCCAACTGGGGGCGCCGAAAGCTTTCTTT. The rearrangement links TRBV16 to TRBJ1-1; D perhaps matches TRBD1 (6 bases). Trimming left V 2 bases short and J 9 bases short, with 13 bases between. The CDR3 covers 13 residues. Per germline, CDR1 KGHSY and CDR2 FQNENV.

The chain links TRBV7-9 to TRBJ1-1, with TRBD1 as a possible D gene (6 bases). The CDR3 is made up of 15 amino acids. The germline V and J ends were trimmed by 2 bases and 5 bases, with 15 bases remaining between them. Per germline, CDR1 SEHNR and CDR2 FQNEAQ (reference sequence). The CDR3 nucleotides read TGTGCCAGCAGCTTAATAGGAGGGGGACAAACTGAAGCTTTCTTT. Its protein is CASSLIGGGQTEAFF.